Sequencing of this T cell receptor beta chain was carried out in a study of blood T cell repertoires in COVID-19. Produced via immunoSEQ multiplex PCR; TCRdb's table is partial and in-frame only. The sample lists tens of thousands of clones, 75% to 85% occurring once. Per the germline V gene, CDR1 is LNHDA and CDR2 is SQIVND (reference sequence). The CDR3 spans 15 residues. The trim removed 5 bases at V and 7 bases at J, leaving 8 bases unmatched. The sequence was obtained from an older man with acute or convalescent COVID-19. What was sequenced was peripheral blood. The chain has TRBV19 and TRBJ2-3; 11 positions match TRBD1. The CDR3 DNA reads as TGTGCCAGTAGTCCCGGACAGGGGGCGATTTATACGCAGTATTTT. Translation gives CASSPGQGAIYTQYF.